This TCR beta chain was captured by sequencing in a study of cytotoxic CD8 clonotypes in ibrutinib-treated CLL. Study outcomes and limitations: Increased clonality at ibrutinib response gave way to a return toward baseline at progression.

TCRdb's copy holds only in-frame clones and misses some; the assay was immunoSEQ multiplex PCR. The sample has 200,000 to 250,000 clones; about four fifths are singletons. Germline lookup yields CDR1 LNHDA and CDR2 SQIVND (reference sequence). Trimming stripped 8 bases from V and 4 bases from J, with 17 bases between. This CDR3 region has 14 residues. Turning to this clone: Its antigen is unknown.

The TCR sequence derives from a human donor with chronic lymphocytic leukemia. The sequencing here drew on PBMCs, taken after 12 months of ibrutinib treatment. V and J are TRBV19 and TRBJ1-1; TRBD1 is a possible D gene (5 bases). The CDR3 DNA reads as TGTGCCAGTTTTCATCAGGGCCTGGGCACTGAAGCTTTCTTT. Amino acids: CASFHQGLGTEAFF.